What follows are 4 T cell receptor beta chains derived from one specimen sequenced in a study of T cells in Graves' hyperthyroidism and ophthalmopathy. The investigators amplified TCR beta CDR3 regions from RNA transcripts. The HTBI set primed first-round TCR CDR3 RT-PCR. MiXCR, applied by TCRdb to the multiplex PCR reads, yields one record per CDR3 protein. The sample contains approximately 430,000 distinct CDR3 sequences, over 12% of which appear only once. The sample was blood. These TCRs come from a man aged 18 to 29 with Graves' ophthalmopathy.

This clonotype was seen repeatedly, ten times or more. The J gene is TRBJ2-2, the V gene TRBV6-5; possibly TRBD2 for D (6 bases). V was pared by 2 bases and J by 6 bases, with 13 bases between. The length of the CDR3 is 15 residues. From germline, CDR1 is MNHEY and CDR2 SVGAGI. For the CDR3, the DNA is TGTGCCAGCAGTTACCGGGGGTCTTTCTCCGGGGAGCTGTTTTTT. The encoded protein is CASSYRGSFSGELFF.

This clonotype was seen many times. This sequence joins TRBV7-2 and TRBJ1-5; no clear D gene. In germline, CDR1 is SGHTA, CDR2 FQGNSA. V lost 4 bases, J lost 5 bases, and 9 bases lay in between. There are 13 residues in the CDR3. The CDR3 spells CASSYDIYQPQHF. The DNA of the CDR3 is TGTGCCAGCAGCTATGACATTTATCAGCCCCAGCATTTT.

This chain uses TRBV7-9 with TRBJ2-2; 8 nucleotides align to TRBD2. The germline CDR1 and CDR2 sequences are SEHNR and FQNEAQ (reference sequence). There are 12 residues in the CDR3. Losses at the gene ends were 10 bases for V and 7 bases for J; bases not matched to a gene: 5. The CDR3 sequence: CATGLAVGELFF. The CDR3 DNA reads TGTGCCACCGGACTAGCAGTCGGGGAGCTGTTTTTT.

In this sample, this clonotype turned up many times. V gene TRBV20-1 combines with J gene TRBJ2-5; 7 bases are shared with TRBD2. Germline V gene sequence: CDR1 DFQATT, CDR2 SNEGSKA (reference sequence). The CDR3 has 15 amino acids. The V and J ends lost 2 bases and 4 bases, in that order; junction bases with no gene match: 10. CDR3 region: CSARKEFGGRETQYF. The CDR3 DNA sequence: TGCAGTGCTAGAAAGGAGTTTGGCGGGAGAGAGACCCAGTACTTC.